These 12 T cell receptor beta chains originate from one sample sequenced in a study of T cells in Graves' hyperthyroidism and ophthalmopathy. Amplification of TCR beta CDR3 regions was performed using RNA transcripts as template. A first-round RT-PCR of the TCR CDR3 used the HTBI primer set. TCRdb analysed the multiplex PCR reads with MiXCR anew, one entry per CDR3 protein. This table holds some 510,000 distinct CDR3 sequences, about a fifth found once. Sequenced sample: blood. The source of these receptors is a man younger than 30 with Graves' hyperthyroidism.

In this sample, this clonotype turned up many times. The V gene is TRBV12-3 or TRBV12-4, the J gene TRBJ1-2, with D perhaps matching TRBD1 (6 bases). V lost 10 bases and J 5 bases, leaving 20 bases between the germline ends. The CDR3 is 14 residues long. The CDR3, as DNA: TGTGCCATCTTACCTGGGGGCGCGGAATATGGCTACACCTTC. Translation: CAILPGGAEYGYTF.

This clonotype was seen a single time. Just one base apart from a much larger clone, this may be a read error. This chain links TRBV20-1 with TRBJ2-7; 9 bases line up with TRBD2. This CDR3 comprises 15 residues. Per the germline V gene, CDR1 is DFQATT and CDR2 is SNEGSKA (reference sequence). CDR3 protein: CSATDGRGGRYELYF. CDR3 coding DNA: TGCAGTGCTACGGATGGGCGGGGGGGCCGCTACGAGCTGTACTTC.

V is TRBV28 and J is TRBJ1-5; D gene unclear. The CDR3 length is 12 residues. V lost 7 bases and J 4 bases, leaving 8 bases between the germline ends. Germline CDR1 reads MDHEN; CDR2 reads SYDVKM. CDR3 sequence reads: CASTNGNQPQHF. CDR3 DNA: TGTGCCAGCACCAATGGGAATCAGCCCCAGCATTTT.

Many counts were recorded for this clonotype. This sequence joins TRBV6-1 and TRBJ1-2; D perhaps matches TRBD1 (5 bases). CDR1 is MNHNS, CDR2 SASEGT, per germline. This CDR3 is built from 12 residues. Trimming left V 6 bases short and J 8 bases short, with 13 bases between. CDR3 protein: CASSTPGRGYTF. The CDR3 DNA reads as TGTGCCAGCAGCACCCCAGGGAGAGGCTACACCTTC.

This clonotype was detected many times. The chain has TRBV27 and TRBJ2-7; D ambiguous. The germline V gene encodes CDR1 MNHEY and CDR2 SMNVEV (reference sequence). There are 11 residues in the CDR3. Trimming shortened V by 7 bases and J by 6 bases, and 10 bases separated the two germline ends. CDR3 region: CASNLRPEQYF. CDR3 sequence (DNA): TGTGCCAGCAATCTCCGGCCCGAGCAGTACTTC.

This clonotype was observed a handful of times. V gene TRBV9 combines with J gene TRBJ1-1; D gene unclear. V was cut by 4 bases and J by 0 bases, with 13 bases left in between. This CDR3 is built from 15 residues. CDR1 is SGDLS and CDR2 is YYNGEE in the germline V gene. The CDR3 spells CASSPQNGMNTEAFF. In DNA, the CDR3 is TGTGCCAGCAGCCCCCAGAACGGAATGAACACTGAAGCTTTCTTT.

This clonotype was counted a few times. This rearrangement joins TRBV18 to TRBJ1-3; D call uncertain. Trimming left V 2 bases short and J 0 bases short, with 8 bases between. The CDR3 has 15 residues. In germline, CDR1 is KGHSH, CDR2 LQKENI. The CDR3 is CASSPSGNSGNTIYF. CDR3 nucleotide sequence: TGTGCCAGCTCACCATCGGGGAACTCTGGAAACACCATATATTTT.

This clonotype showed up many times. CDR3 residues: CASSQVGGVDEAFF. The CDR3 DNA sequence: TGCGCCAGCAGCCAAGTCGGCGGGGTCGATGAAGCTTTCTTT. The gene calls are TRBV4-1 and TRBJ1-1; no firm D call. Germline assignment: CDR1 MGHRA and CDR2 YSYEKL. V shed 1 base and J shed 7 bases, with 13 bases lying between them. The CDR3 totals 14 residues.

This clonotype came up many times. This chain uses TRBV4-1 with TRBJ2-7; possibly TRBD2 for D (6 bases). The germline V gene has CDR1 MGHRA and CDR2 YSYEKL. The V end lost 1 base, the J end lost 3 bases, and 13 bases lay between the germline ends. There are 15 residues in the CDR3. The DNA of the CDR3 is TGCGCCAGCAGCCAAGCCTGGGACTCCTACTACGAGCAGTACTTC. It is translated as CASSQAWDSYYEQYF.

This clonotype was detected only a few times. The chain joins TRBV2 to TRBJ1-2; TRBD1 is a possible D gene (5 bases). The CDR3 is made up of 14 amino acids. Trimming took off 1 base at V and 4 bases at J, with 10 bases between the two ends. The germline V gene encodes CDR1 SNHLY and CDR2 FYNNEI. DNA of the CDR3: TGTGCCAGCAGTGAAGTGGGGGGTCTCTATGGCTACACCTTC. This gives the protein CASSEVGGLYGYTF.

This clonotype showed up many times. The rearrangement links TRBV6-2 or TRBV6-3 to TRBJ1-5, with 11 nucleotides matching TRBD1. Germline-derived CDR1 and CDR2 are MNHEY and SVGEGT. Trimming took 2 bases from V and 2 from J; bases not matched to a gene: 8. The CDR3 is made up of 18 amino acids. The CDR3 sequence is CASSYKDRGRMGNQPQHF. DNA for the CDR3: TGTGCCAGCAGTTACAAGGACAGGGGGCGCATGGGCAATCAGCCCCAGCATTTT.

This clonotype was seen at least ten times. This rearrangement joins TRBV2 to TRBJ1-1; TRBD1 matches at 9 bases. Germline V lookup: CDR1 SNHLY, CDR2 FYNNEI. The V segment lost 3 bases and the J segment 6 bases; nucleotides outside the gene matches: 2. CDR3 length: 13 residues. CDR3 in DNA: TGTGCCAGCAGTGATAGACAGGGGGCTGAAGCTTTCTTT. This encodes CASSDRQGAEAFF.